A selection of T cell receptor beta chains follows, all from one sample in a study of CD8+ T cells in alopecia areata. TCRdb keeps only in-frame clones here, not all; method: immunoSEQ multiplex PCR. The profile shows under 350,000 clones, 58% of them singletons. This material consisted of CD4+ T cells sorted from blood, taken at week 24, from a patient treated with tofacitinib. Every receptor here comes from a human donor with alopecia areata. CDR3s include the opening cysteine and the closing phenylalanine or tryptophan. Each record gives: CDR3 length, clone size, V gene, CDR3 protein. Clone size, where shown, is once, few, many, or a class for clones that have expanded.

cdr3_length: 14
clone_size: -
v_call: TRBV4-1
cdr3_aa: CASSQDLSTDTQYF

cdr3_length: 14
clone_size: -
v_call: TRBV5-1
cdr3_aa: CASSLGGLQETQYF

cdr3_length: 14
clone_size: once
v_call: TRBV7-9
cdr3_aa: CASSSTGGDQPQHF

cdr3_length: 13
clone_size: -
v_call: TRBV30
cdr3_aa: CAWSGGSRRIQYF

cdr3_length: 16
clone_size: few
v_call: TRBV27
cdr3_aa: CASTRTRQVDTGELFF

cdr3_length: 14
clone_size: -
v_call: TRBV4-2
cdr3_aa: CASSQAGQGGGYTF

cdr3_length: 15
clone_size: -
v_call: TRBV4-1
cdr3_aa: CASSQDPEGYYGYTF

cdr3_length: 15
clone_size: -
v_call: TRBV14
cdr3_aa: CASSPLVGQWNGYTF

cdr3_length: 13
clone_size: many
v_call: TRBV29-1
cdr3_aa: CSVAWSSYNEQFF

cdr3_length: 14
clone_size: -
v_call: TRBV19
cdr3_aa: CASSRGQSNSPLHF

cdr3_length: 12
clone_size: -
v_call: TRBV25-1
cdr3_aa: CASSGGLLAQYF

cdr3_length: 14
clone_size: -
v_call: TRBV29-1
cdr3_aa: CSVDFTGGRSEQYF

cdr3_length: 14
clone_size: few
v_call: TRBV19
cdr3_aa: CASSKDRINQPQHF

cdr3_length: 18
clone_size: -
v_call: TRBV7-9
cdr3_aa: CASSLARRQDRPNYGYTF

cdr3_length: 14
clone_size: -
v_call: TRBV6-1
cdr3_aa: CASSDVQGDSPLHF

cdr3_length: 13
clone_size: -
v_call: TRBV6-5
cdr3_aa: CASSRDPGHGYTF

cdr3_length: 15
clone_size: -
v_call: TRBV5-6
cdr3_aa: CASTLRTGGRETQYF

cdr3_length: 13
clone_size: once
v_call: TRBV30
cdr3_aa: CAWGRTGGSEQYF

cdr3_length: 12
clone_size: few
v_call: TRBV2
cdr3_aa: CASTLAGDTQYF

cdr3_length: 14
clone_size: many
v_call: TRBV7-2
cdr3_aa: CASSLRPTPALWHF

cdr3_length: 15
clone_size: -
v_call: TRBV5-1
cdr3_aa: CASSLGGSVRETQYF

cdr3_length: 16
clone_size: -
v_call: TRBV13
cdr3_aa: CASSLGGTSQVETQYF

cdr3_length: 15
clone_size: once
v_call: TRBV13
cdr3_aa: CASSEVRGLNSPLHF

cdr3_length: 12
clone_size: -
v_call: TRBV11-2
cdr3_aa: CAGSTGGHGYTF

cdr3_length: 14
clone_size: -
v_call: TRBV6-5
cdr3_aa: CASSTDRGNSPLHF

cdr3_length: 14
clone_size: -
v_call: TRBV14
cdr3_aa: CASSQDPDTGELFF

cdr3_length: 14
clone_size: few
v_call: TRBV7-2
cdr3_aa: CASSSKWSTDTQYF

cdr3_length: 17
clone_size: few
v_call: TRBV9
cdr3_aa: CASSGGPGQGDADEQYF

cdr3_length: 14
clone_size: -
v_call: TRBV5-6
cdr3_aa: CASSLPTGLPDYTF

cdr3_length: 11
clone_size: -
v_call: TRBV30
cdr3_aa: CAWSVGYEQYF

cdr3_length: 15
clone_size: few
v_call: TRBV18
cdr3_aa: CASSQSDRAGETQYF

cdr3_length: 13
clone_size: -
v_call: TRBV5-1
cdr3_aa: CASSSTTGDTIYF

cdr3_length: 13
clone_size: few
v_call: TRBV7-8
cdr3_aa: CASSLSKDQPQHF

cdr3_length: 14
clone_size: few
v_call: TRBV6-6
cdr3_aa: CASRPGQSYNEQFF

cdr3_length: 14
clone_size: -
v_call: TRBV2
cdr3_aa: CAGDSYQGTDTQYF

cdr3_length: 14
clone_size: -
v_call: TRBV5-1
cdr3_aa: CASSLDPGGTEAFF

cdr3_length: 13
clone_size: -
v_call: TRBV29-1
cdr3_aa: CSVDGTLNTEAFF

cdr3_length: 13
clone_size: -
v_call: TRBV29-1
cdr3_aa: CSVDRAGNTEAFF

cdr3_length: 14
clone_size: -
v_call: TRBV2
cdr3_aa: CASSNRALWDGYTF

cdr3_length: 13
clone_size: few
v_call: TRBV7-2
cdr3_aa: CASVGGGGSAQYF

cdr3_length: 15
clone_size: -
v_call: TRBV5-4
cdr3_aa: CASSLGGGAADTQYF

cdr3_length: 13
clone_size: -
v_call: TRBV5-6
cdr3_aa: CASSLQGRREQYF

cdr3_length: 11
clone_size: -
v_call: TRBV2
cdr3_aa: CASSLGETQYF

cdr3_length: 13
clone_size: -
v_call: TRBV30
cdr3_aa: CAWSPGAQQPQHF

cdr3_length: 13
clone_size: few
v_call: TRBV15
cdr3_aa: CATSRDSQETQYF

cdr3_length: 15
clone_size: few
v_call: TRBV5-6
cdr3_aa: CASSSTGGDRYEQYF

cdr3_length: 14
clone_size: few
v_call: TRBV25-1
cdr3_aa: CASSKTLGANVLTF

cdr3_length: 15
clone_size: -
v_call: TRBV5-4
cdr3_aa: CASSGVGSGANVLTF

cdr3_length: 18
clone_size: -
v_call: TRBV27
cdr3_aa: CASSVGQGIGAGTGELFF

cdr3_length: 14
clone_size: -
v_call: TRBV6-1
cdr3_aa: CASSEGQGLYEQYF

cdr3_length: 14
clone_size: -
v_call: TRBV7-9
cdr3_aa: CASSLVGQGYEQYF

cdr3_length: 14
clone_size: -
v_call: TRBV9
cdr3_aa: CASSVEGEGAEAFF

cdr3_length: 14
clone_size: -
v_call: TRBV29-1
cdr3_aa: CSVESWQGIGEQFF

cdr3_length: 16
clone_size: -
v_call: TRBV7-2
cdr3_aa: CASSLAGPGGTDTQYF

cdr3_length: 13
clone_size: -
v_call: TRBV30
cdr3_aa: CAWIVGRTDTQYF

cdr3_length: 18
clone_size: many
v_call: TRBV4-1
cdr3_aa: CASSQDRGGENSYNEQFF

cdr3_length: 16
clone_size: -
v_call: TRBV30
cdr3_aa: CAWTEPTSGGASEQYF

cdr3_length: 13
clone_size: -
v_call: TRBV30
cdr3_aa: CAWSYTTYNEQFF